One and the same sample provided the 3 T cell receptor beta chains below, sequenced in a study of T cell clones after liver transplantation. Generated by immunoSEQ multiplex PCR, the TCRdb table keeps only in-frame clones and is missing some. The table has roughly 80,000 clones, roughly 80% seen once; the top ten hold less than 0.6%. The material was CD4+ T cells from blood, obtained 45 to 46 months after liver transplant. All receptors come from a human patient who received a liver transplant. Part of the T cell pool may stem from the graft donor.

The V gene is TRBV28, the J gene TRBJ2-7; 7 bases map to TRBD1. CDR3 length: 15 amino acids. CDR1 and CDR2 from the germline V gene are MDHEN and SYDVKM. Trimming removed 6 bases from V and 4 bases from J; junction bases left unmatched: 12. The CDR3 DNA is TGTGCCAGCAGCCCGGTCGGGACAGAGTTTTACGAGCAGTACTTC. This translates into CASSPVGTEFYEQYF. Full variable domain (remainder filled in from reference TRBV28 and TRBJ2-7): DVKVTQSSRYLVKRTGEKVFLECVQDMDHENMFWYRQDPGLGLRLIYFSYDVKMKEKGDIPEGYSVSREKKERFSLILESASTNQTSMYLCASSPVGTEFYEQYFGPGTRLTVT.

Written as DNA, the CDR3 is TGTGCCAGCAGCCCTGTGGGGGGTGTAGCTACGCAGTATTTT. It yields the protein CASSPVGGVATQYF. The V gene is TRBV28, the J gene TRBJ2-3, with D maybe TRBD2 (6 bases). V was shortened by 6 bases and J by 8 bases, with 18 bases between the two germline ends. Germline V gene data show CDR1 as MDHEN and CDR2 as SYDVKM. The CDR3 has 14 amino acids. The full variable domain, completed using reference TRBV28 and TRBJ2-3, is DVKVTQSSRYLVKRTGEKVFLECVQDMDHENMFWYRQDPGLGLRLIYFSYDVKMKEKGDIPEGYSVSREKKERFSLILESASTNQTSMYLCASSPVGGVATQYFGPGTRLTVL.

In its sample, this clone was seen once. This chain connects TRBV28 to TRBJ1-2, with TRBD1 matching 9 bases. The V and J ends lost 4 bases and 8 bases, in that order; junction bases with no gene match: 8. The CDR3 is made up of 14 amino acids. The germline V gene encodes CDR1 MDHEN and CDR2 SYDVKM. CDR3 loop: CASSSTGGGRGYTF. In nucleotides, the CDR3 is TGTGCCAGCAGTTCAACAGGGGGCGGACGAGGCTACACCTTC.